This T cell receptor (beta chain) was sequenced for a study of human T cells and chemical hapten exposure. This clonotype was observed many times. CDR1 is SGHTA, CDR2 FQGNSA, per germline. This CDR3 is 14 amino acids long. Deletions cut 4 bases from V and 5 bases from J, with 14 bases between. TCRdb recomputed calls from the RACE reads with MiXCR, one row per CDR3 protein. In the table there are around 350,000 distinct CDR3 sequences, around 5% of which are singletons. Time point defined: pre-sensitization, week 0. The treatment was: therapeutic diphenylcyclopropenone sensitization with weekly scalp DPC. Staff drew blood before applying each patch test. The study drew its donors from alopecia patients who were 18 to 70 years old and suitable for DPC. The authors extracted total RNA from unfractionated whole blood.

The receptor was isolated from a woman in her late teens or twenties with alopecia areata. Some clones in this sample may be carry-over from other donors' samples. This chain uses TRBV7-2 with TRBJ2-5; D is unresolved. The sample here was whole blood, taken in connection with sensitization to the hapten diphenylcyclopropenone (DPC). The CDR3 loop reads CASSYQWAGETQYF. CDR3 nucleotide sequence: TGTGCCAGCAGCTACCAGTGGGCCGGGGAGACCCAGTACTTC.